This TCR beta chain derives from a study of cytomegalovirus exposure and HLA in healthy donors. Looking at the study overall: In an early release, HLA-typed donors contributed tens of millions of unique TCR sequences.

PCR involved 60 Vbeta and 13 Jbeta primers. Here immunoSEQ multiplex PCR was the method, and the copy in TCRdb shows in-frame clones only, minus some. Of fewer than 250,000 clones in the sample, 83% were seen once. There are 14 residues in the CDR3. V shed 7 bases and J shed 5 bases, with 17 bases lying between them. The germline V gene encodes CDR1 LNHDA and CDR2 SQIVND (reference sequence). The V gene is TRBV19, the J gene TRBJ1-1; D possibly corresponds to TRBD1 (6 bases). The sequenced sample was PBMCs. This TCR derives from a girl aged 10 to 17 in good health and CMV-seronegative. The CDR3 region is CASNVMGAETEAFF. CDR3 in DNA: TGTGCCAGTAACGTAATGGGGGCAGAAACTGAAGCTTTCTTT.